Below, 16 T cell receptor beta chains from the same sample are listed, as sequenced in a study of response to subunit inactivated influenza vaccine. TCRdb ran MiXCR on the RT-PCR reads and lists one entry per CDR3 protein. Among about 150,000 distinct CDR3 sequences listed, over 8.5% were seen once. The sequenced sample was CD8+ T cells sorted from PBMCs, obtained about 23 months after vaccination. The receptors were sampled from a man aged 45-69 years who received an inactivated influenza vaccine.

This clonotype was counted at least ten times. The rearrangement links TRBV11-2 to TRBJ1-1, with unresolved D. The CDR3 runs to 12 residues. The V and J ends lost 1 base and 5 bases respectively, with 5 bases between them. Germline lookup yields CDR1 SGHAT and CDR2 FQNNGV. The chain's CDR3 is CASSLVGTEAFF. CDR3 DNA: TGTGCCAGCAGCTTAGTGGGTACTGAAGCTTTCTTT.

V and J are TRBV7-9 and TRBJ2-5, with D possibly TRBD1 on 5 matching bases. V lost 10 bases to trimming and J lost 1 base, with 13 bases between them. CDR1 and CDR2 (germline): SEHNR, FQNEAQ (reference sequence). This CDR3 has 13 amino acids. CDR3 bases: TGTGCCACAGGACACGTTCTCCAAGAGACCCAGTACTTC. Translation: CATGHVLQETQYF. Full variable domain (outside the CDR3, taken from reference TRBV7-9 and TRBJ2-5): DTGVSQNPRHKITKRGQNVTFRCDPISEHNRLYWYRQTLGQGPEFLTYFQNEAQLEKSRLLSDRFSAERPKGSFSTLEIQRTEQGDSAMYLCATGHVLQETQYFGPGTRLLVL.

This clonotype has only a few counts. The gene calls are TRBV12-3 or TRBV12-4 and TRBJ2-2; possibly TRBD1 for D (5 bases). CDR3 size: 17 residues. The V end was cut by 5 bases, the J end by 1 base, with 17 bases between. CDR3 in amino acids: CASSGFTGEMNTGELFF. CDR3 DNA sequence: TGTGCCAGCAGTGGGTTTACAGGAGAAATGAACACCGGGGAGCTGTTTTTT.

This clonotype came up a few times. The J gene is TRBJ1-2, the V gene TRBV6-6; TRBD1 matches at 7 bases. The CDR3 covers 13 residues. Losses at the gene ends were 6 bases for V and 6 bases for J; bases not matched to a gene: 7. CDR1 and CDR2 (germline): MNHNY, SVGAGI (reference sequence). The CDR3 DNA reads as TGTGCCAGCAGCCCGCACAGGGGAGATGGCTACACCTTC. Translated: CASSPHRGDGYTF.

This clonotype was seen a handful of times. The chain joins TRBV20-1 to TRBJ2-1, with D perhaps matching TRBD2 (6 bases). Germline CDR1 reads DFQATT; CDR2 reads SNEGSKA (reference sequence). The CDR3 totals 16 residues. The germline V and J ends were trimmed by 3 bases and 6 bases, with 21 bases remaining between them. The CDR3 bases are TGCAGTGCTAGTCCGGGAGTTGCGGTTCAATTCAATGAGCAGTTCTTC. Translated: CSASPGVAVQFNEQFF.

The rearrangement joins TRBV28 to TRBJ2-7; 8 bases are a match to TRBD2. Trimming removed 6 bases from V and 7 bases from J; junction bases left unmatched: 11. The CDR3 consists of 14 residues. CDR1 and CDR2 from the germline V gene are MDHEN and SYDVKM. The CDR3 spells CASSPSGGRGEQYF. As DNA, the CDR3 is TGTGCCAGCAGCCCCAGCGGGGGTAGAGGGGAGCAGTACTTC.

The V gene is TRBV6-5, the J gene TRBJ2-5; D gene ambiguous. V lost 3 bases and J 5 bases, leaving 16 bases between the germline ends. Germline values: CDR1 MNHEY, CDR2 SVGAGI. The CDR3 totals 15 residues. The CDR3 is CASSYLQGLRETQYF. CDR3 in DNA: TGTGCCAGCAGTTATTTACAAGGGCTTCGGGAGACCCAGTACTTC.

A few counts support this clonotype. The chain has TRBV20-1 and TRBJ1-2, with TRBD1 matching over 9 bases. The CDR3 spans 18 residues. V dropped 4 bases and J dropped 0; count of bases not matched to a gene: 15. The V gene's germline CDR1 is DFQATT and CDR2 SNEGSKA (reference sequence). The CDR3 loop is CSAIFGYRGPRANYGYTF. The CDR3 coding sequence is TGCAGTGCTATTTTCGGATACAGGGGGCCGAGAGCTAACTATGGCTACACCTTC.

This clonotype was recorded a few times. This chain uses TRBV7-9 with TRBJ1-1, with D unresolved. Germline CDR1 reads SEHNR; CDR2 reads FQNEAQ (reference sequence). V shed 7 bases and J shed 11 bases, with 20 bases lying between them. The CDR3 runs to 13 residues. The CDR3 is CASISEGWAEAFF. The CDR3 nucleotides are TGTGCCAGCATTTCCGAAGGCTGGGCCGAGGCTTTCTTT.

In DNA, the CDR3 is TGTGCCAGCAGTGAATGGTCGGCGGAGGACGGCTACACCTTC. It translates to CASSEWSAEDGYTF. This chain connects TRBV25-1 to TRBJ1-2; D gene ambiguous. Germline V CDR1 and CDR2: MGHDK, SYGVNS. The CDR3 length is 14 residues. V dropped 1 base and J dropped 8 bases, with 14 bases sitting between them.

This clonotype was counted only a few times. This chain uses TRBV21-1 with TRBJ1-2. TRBV21-1 is deemed a pseudogene. The CDR3 has 12 amino acids. In DNA form, the CDR3 reads TGTGCCAGCAGCAATGGCAGCTATGGCTACACCTTC. Translated, it gives CASSNGSYGYTF.

This clonotype has a count of ten or more. The chain recombines TRBV10-3 with TRBJ2-7; D uncertain. The germline V gene encodes CDR1 ENHRY and CDR2 SYGVKD. The CDR3 consists of 14 residues. V was trimmed by 4 bases and J by 4 bases, leaving 14 bases between them. Here the CDR3 DNA reads TGTGCCATCAGTGGGACCGCCGAAACTTACGAGCAGTACTTC. This translates into CAISGTAETYEQYF.

This clonotype has at least ten counts. The genes are TRBV20-1 and TRBJ1-5; TRBD1 matches at 9 bases. Germline assignment: CDR1 DFQATT and CDR2 SNEGSKA (reference sequence). J was trimmed by 1 base and V by 0 bases; bases with no gene match: 7. The CDR3 is 17 amino acids. The CDR3 nucleotides read TGCAGTGCTAGAGACCTCCTACAGGGGGCAAGCAATCAGCCCCAGCATTTT. This sequence encodes CSARDLLQGASNQPQHF.

This clonotype was observed a handful of times. The V gene is TRBV13, the J gene TRBJ1-2; D uncertain. Trimming stripped 7 bases from V and 8 bases from J, with 20 bases between. The CDR3 runs 14 residues. In germline, CDR1 is PRHDT, CDR2 FYEKMQ (reference sequence). The CDR3 is CASTELLGIEGYTF. CDR3 coding DNA: TGTGCCAGCACCGAACTCCTGGGAATAGAGGGCTACACCTTC.

The chain combines TRBV28 with TRBJ1-1; 8 nucleotides align to TRBD1. After removal of 5 bases from V and 4 bases from J, the junction contained 9 bases not matched to a gene. CDR1 is MDHEN and CDR2 is SYDVKM in the germline V gene. The CDR3 extends over 15 amino acids. The CDR3 reads CASSRRTGSRTEAFF. CDR3 coding DNA: TGTGCCAGCAGTCGGAGGACAGGGAGTCGCACTGAAGCTTTCTTT.

This clonotype was detected ten times or more. The CDR3 reads CAISETGGGEQFF. CDR3 nucleotides: TGTGCCATCAGTGAAACTGGAGGGGGTGAGCAGTTCTTC. The chain has TRBV10-3 and TRBJ2-1; D is tentatively TRBD1 or TRBD2 (6 bases each). The CDR3 extends over 13 amino acids. V was shortened by 3 bases and J by 9 bases, with 12 bases between the two germline ends. CDR1 ENHRY and CDR2 SYGVKD come from the germline V gene.